The TCR beta chain described here comes from a study of T cell responses to AZD1222 COVID-19 vaccine. Germline loops: CDR1 SGHTA, CDR2 FQGNSA. V was clipped by 3 bases and J by 3 bases; unmatched bases: 7. This CDR3 is 17 amino acids long. The protocol was immunoSEQ multiplex PCR, while the TCRdb copy is restricted to in-frame clones and leaves out a portion. The sample shows about 150,000 clones, 90% of them seen only once. The J gene is TRBJ2-3, the V gene TRBV7-2, with 12 bases matching TRBD2. The material sequenced was peripheral blood, taken on day 0 of AZD1222 vaccination. This clonotype was obtained from an adult in good health. The CDR3 nucleotides are TGTGCCAGCAGCTTTGGGATACTAGCGGGAGGAACAGATACGCAGTATTTT. It specifies CASSFGILAGGTDTQYF.